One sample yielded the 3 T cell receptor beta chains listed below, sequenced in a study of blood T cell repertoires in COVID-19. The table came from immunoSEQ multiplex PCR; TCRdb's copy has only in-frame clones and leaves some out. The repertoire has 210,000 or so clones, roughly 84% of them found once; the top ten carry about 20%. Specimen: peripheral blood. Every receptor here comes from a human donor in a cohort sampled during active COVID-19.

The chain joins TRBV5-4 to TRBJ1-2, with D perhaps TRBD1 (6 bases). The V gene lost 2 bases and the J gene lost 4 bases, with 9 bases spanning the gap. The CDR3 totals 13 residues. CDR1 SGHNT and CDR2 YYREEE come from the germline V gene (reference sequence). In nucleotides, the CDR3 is TGTGCCAGCAGCTTACAGGGAGCCTATGGCTACACCTTC. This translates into CASSLQGAYGYTF.

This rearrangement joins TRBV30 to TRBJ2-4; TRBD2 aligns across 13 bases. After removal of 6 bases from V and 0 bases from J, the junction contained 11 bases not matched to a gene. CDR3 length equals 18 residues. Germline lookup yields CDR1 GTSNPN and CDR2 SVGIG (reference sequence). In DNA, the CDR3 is TGTGCCTGCCAAACCAGACTAGCGGGGGGAATAGCCAAAAACATTCAGTACTTC. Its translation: CACQTRLAGGIAKNIQYF.

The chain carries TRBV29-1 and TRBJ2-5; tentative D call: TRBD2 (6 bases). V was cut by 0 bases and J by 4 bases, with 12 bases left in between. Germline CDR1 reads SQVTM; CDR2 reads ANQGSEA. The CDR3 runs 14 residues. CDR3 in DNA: TGCAGCGTTGAAGATGCCGGAGGGAGAGAGACCCAGTACTTC. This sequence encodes CSVEDAGGRETQYF.